Below are 7 T cell receptor beta chains sequenced from a single sample in a study of OX40 agonist ivuxolimab in advanced cancers. Method: immunoSEQ multiplex PCR; TCRdb's copy keeps in-frame clones and lacks some. This repertoire shows under 75,000 clones, around 88% found once; its top ten account for just over 0.6%. The starting material was CD4+ or CD8+ T cells sorted from blood, obtained in a trial of the OX40 agonist ivuxolimab. The receptor source for this set is an adult with an advanced solid tumor such as melanoma, head and neck, liver or kidney cancer.

This clone was picked up a small number of times. The chain combines TRBV4-1 with TRBJ2-5; TRBD2 aligns across 7 bases. This CDR3 has 17 residues. The ends lost 0 bases at V and 2 bases at J; junction bases unmatched: 9. The V gene's germline CDR1 is MGHRA and CDR2 YSYEKL. DNA of the CDR3: TGCGCCAGCAGCCAAGACTCCGCGGGAGCACAACAAGAGACCCAGTACTTC. Its translation: CASSQDSAGAQQETQYF.

This chain joins TRBV7-8 and TRBJ2-1; 11 nucleotides agree with TRBD2. Germline V lookup: CDR1 SGHVS, CDR2 FQNEAQ. The CDR3 consists of 16 residues. J was trimmed by 8 bases and V by 5 bases; bases with no gene match: 11. DNA for the CDR3: TGTGCCAGCAGCACGCGTCCGGGACTAGCGGTTGATGAGCAGTTCTTC. This gives the protein CASSTRPGLAVDEQFF.

The chain couples TRBV11-2 to TRBJ1-4; no firm D call. The CDR3 consists of 13 residues. V lost 4 bases, J lost 1 base, and 4 bases lay in between. Germline values: CDR1 SGHAT, CDR2 FQNNGV. DNA for the CDR3: TGTGCCAGCAGCTGGCGAACTAATGAAAAACTGTTTTTT. Its translation is CASSWRTNEKLFF.

J is TRBJ2-7 and V is TRBV6-5, with TRBD1 matching over 8 bases. The ends lost 5 bases at V and 5 bases at J; junction bases unmatched: 8. CDR1 is MNHEY and CDR2 is SVGAGI in the germline V gene. This CDR3 region has 14 residues. The CDR3 loop reads CASSNRTGFHEQYF. The DNA for the CDR3 is TGTGCCAGCAGTAATAGGACAGGGTTCCACGAGCAGTACTTC.

The rearrangement uses TRBV30 and TRBJ2-1, with TRBD2 identical over 7 bases. Germline V gives CDR1 GTSNPN, CDR2 SVGIG (reference sequence). J gave up 7 bases and V 3 bases, and 6 bases lay outside the gene matches. CDR3 length: 13 amino acids. The CDR3, as DNA: TGTGCCTGGAGGGGCGGGGAGGGGAATGAGCAGTTCTTC. Translation gives CAWRGGEGNEQFF.

This chain links TRBV2 with TRBJ1-5; no definite D call. The V and J ends lost 8 bases and 5 bases respectively, with 16 bases between them. Germline assignment: CDR1 SNHLY and CDR2 FYNNEI. The CDR3 has 14 amino acids. CDR3 sequence: CASDTEGEHQPQHF. DNA of the CDR3: TGTGCCAGCGACACAGAAGGTGAGCATCAGCCCCAGCATTTT.

The gene calls are TRBV4-2 and TRBJ2-3; 8 bases line up with TRBD2. CDR1 is LGHNA and CDR2 is YNFKEQ in the germline V gene. The CDR3 contains 15 residues. V lost 1 base, J lost 6 bases, and 6 bases stayed unmatched. CDR3: CASSQGAGVGDTQYF. CDR3 DNA: TGTGCCAGCAGCCAAGGAGCGGGAGTGGGGGATACGCAGTATTTT.